The T cell receptor beta chain under discussion was sequenced for a study of T cells in Graves' hyperthyroidism and ophthalmopathy. Looking at the study overall: At the time of initial diagnosis and before any treatment, peripheral blood was collected.

Amplification of TCR beta CDR3 regions was performed using RNA transcripts as template. First-round RT-PCR with HTBI primers amplified the TCR CDR3 region. Using its own MiXCR run on the multiplex PCR reads, TCRdb lists one record per CDR3 protein. The sample has 200,000 to 300,000 distinct CDR3 sequences, less than 20% seen once. The table lists this clonotype with many counts. Its antigen is unidentified. For the diagnoses, clinical symptoms, serum thyroxine and TRAb, thyroid ultrasound and orbital computed tomography were used. V gave up 4 bases and J gave up 0 bases; unmatched junction bases: 10. The CDR3 runs 19 residues. The germline V gene has CDR1 GTSNPN and CDR2 SVGIG (reference sequence). Study-wide results and limits: In the blood, most expanded thyroid clonotypes above 0.001 appeared as well.

This clonotype was obtained from a woman younger than 30 with Graves' ophthalmopathy. Source material: blood. The chain recombines TRBV30 with TRBJ2-1, with 15 bases matching TRBD2. CDR3 amino acids: CAWTRGTSGRPRSYNEQFF. The CDR3 DNA is TGTGCCTGGACACGAGGGACTAGCGGGAGGCCCCGCTCCTACAATGAGCAGTTCTTC. Based on the CDR3 plus reference TRBV30 and TRBJ2-1, the full variable domain is SQTIHQWPATLVQPVGSPLSLECTVEGTSNPNLYWYRQAAGRGLQLLFYSVGIGQISSEVPQNLSASRPQDRQFILSSKKLLLSDSGFYLCAWTRGTSGRPRSYNEQFFGPGTRLTVL.